Listed here are 22 T cell receptor beta chains from one sample, sequenced in a study of T cell responses to AZD1222 COVID-19 vaccine. Assay used: immunoSEQ multiplex PCR; TCRdb lists only in-frame clones, some missing. The table shows roughly 100,000 clones, with approximately 90% occurring only once. The sample consisted of peripheral blood, taken on day 0 of AZD1222 vaccination. These receptors were taken from an adult in good health.

The rearrangement joins TRBV24-1 to TRBJ2-3; TRBD2 matches at 10 bases. Germline assignment: CDR1 KGHDR and CDR2 SFDVKD. The ends lost 0 bases at V and 5 bases at J; junction bases unmatched: 4. The CDR3 is 16 residues long. CDR3 protein: CATSDLRAGGRDTQYF. As DNA, the CDR3 is TGTGCCACCAGTGATTTGCGAGCGGGGGGGCGAGATACGCAGTATTTT.

The chain couples TRBV4-2 to TRBJ1-4, with D unresolved. V gave up 0 bases and J gave up 7 bases, with 12 bases separating them. Germline assignment: CDR1 LGHNA and CDR2 YNFKEQ. There are 15 residues in the CDR3. This CDR3 is CASSQEWLGGEKLFF. Written as DNA, the CDR3 is TGTGCCAGCAGCCAAGAATGGCTTGGCGGTGAAAAACTGTTTTTT.

The chain is built from TRBV6-1 and TRBJ2-7; maybe TRBD1 (6 bases). Trimming took off 1 base at V and 5 bases at J, with 12 bases between the two ends. The length of the CDR3 is 14 residues. Germline CDR1 MNHNS, CDR2 SASEGT. CDR3 coding DNA: TGTGCCAGCAGTGAAGGGAGCAGGGGTAACGAGCAGTACTTC. Translated, it gives CASSEGSRGNEQYF.

CDR3 sequence (DNA): TGTGCCAGCAGCGGCCTGAGCGGAGTGGGTGAGACCCAGTACTTC. The encoded protein is CASSGLSGVGETQYF. The chain combines TRBV5-5 with TRBJ2-5; weak D call: TRBD2 (5 bases). There are 15 residues in the CDR3. Trimming pared 4 bases from V and 5 bases from J, leaving 18 bases between. Per the germline V gene, CDR1 is SGHKS and CDR2 is YYEKEE (reference sequence).

This clone was picked up a small number of times. The chain joins TRBV19 to TRBJ2-1; TRBD2 matches 11 bases. V shed 3 bases and J 7 bases; nucleotides not matched to a gene: 5. In germline, CDR1 is LNHDA, CDR2 SQIVND (reference sequence). This CDR3 is 15 amino acids long. CDR3: CASSIRTSGRNEQFF. The CDR3 DNA sequence: TGTGCCAGTAGTATTCGGACTAGCGGGCGAAATGAGCAGTTCTTC.

The chain joins TRBV14 to TRBJ1-2, with 9 bases that match TRBD1. V dropped 1 base and J dropped 6; count of bases not matched to a gene: 3. CDR1 and CDR2 from the germline V gene are SGHDN and FVKESK. This CDR3 contains 14 residues. CDR3 protein: CASSQVTGGDGYTF. The CDR3 nucleotides read TGTGCCAGCAGCCAAGTCACAGGGGGCGATGGCTACACCTTC.

The CDR3 bases are TGCAGCGTTCAGGAATTGAACACTGAAGCTTTCTTT. As protein: CSVQELNTEAFF. The V and J genes are TRBV29-1 and TRBJ1-1; D is unclear. The CDR3 contains 12 residues. V was cut by 5 bases and J by 0 bases, with 7 bases left in between. Germline-derived CDR1 and CDR2 are SQVTM and ANQGSEA.

This chain connects TRBV2 to TRBJ2-2; D remains unclear. The V and J ends lost 6 bases and 7 bases respectively, with 12 bases between them. Per germline, CDR1 SNHLY and CDR2 FYNNEI. The CDR3 spans 13 residues. CDR3 bases: TGTGCCAGCAGAGAATCTGGTATCGGGGAGCTGTTTTTT. Protein sequence: CASRESGIGELFF.

The gene calls are TRBV18 and TRBJ1-1, with D uncertain. The CDR3 has 15 amino acids. V was shortened by 0 bases and J by 1 base, with 9 bases between the two germline ends. CDR1 and CDR2 (germline): KGHSH, LQKENI. CDR3 coding DNA: TGTGCCAGCTCACCACCGTCAACATCGAACACTGAAGCTTTCTTT. Protein sequence: CASSPPSTSNTEAFF. The full variable domain, its missing parts supplied by reference TRBV18 and TRBJ1-1, is NAGVMQNPRHLVRRRGQEARLRCSPMKGHSHVYWYRQLPEEGLKFMVYLQKENIIDESGMPKERFSAEFPKEGPSILRIQQVVRGDSAAYFCASSPPSTSNTEAFFGQGTRLTVV.

The rearrangement uses TRBV7-2 and TRBJ2-7; D may be TRBD2 (5 bases). The CDR3 contains 14 residues. Trimming shortened V by 8 bases and J by 1 base, and 15 bases separated the two germline ends. Germline CDR1 is SGHTA and CDR2 is FQGNSA. CDR3 region: CASGLDGNSYEQYF. DNA for the CDR3: TGTGCCAGCGGACTGGACGGAAATTCCTACGAGCAGTACTTC.

This clone was counted only a few times. The chain employs TRBV28 and TRBJ2-3, with D possibly TRBD2 on 5 matching bases. CDR3 size: 16 residues. Germline V gives CDR1 MDHEN, CDR2 SYDVKM. The ends were cut back, 4 bases at V and 7 bases at J, with 21 bases in the middle. CDR3 in amino acids: CASSSPSPGKIYTQYF. The CDR3 DNA follows: TGTGCCAGCAGTTCCCCTTCCCCCGGGAAGATATATACGCAGTATTTT.

V and J are TRBV19 and TRBJ2-3; no reliable D call. The CDR3 totals 17 residues. With 1 base removed from V and 5 bases from J, the gap between germline ends came to 19 bases. Germline V gene data show CDR1 as LNHDA and CDR2 as SQIVND (reference sequence). Here the CDR3 DNA reads TGTGCCAGTAGTATAGTTGCATTTCAAACTCACGGAGATACGCAGTATTTT. Residues: CASSIVAFQTHGDTQYF.

The rearrangement uses TRBV5-4 and TRBJ2-7; 8 positions match TRBD2. Germline CDR1 SGHNT, CDR2 YYREEE (reference sequence). The CDR3 length is 15 residues. After removal of 3 bases from V and 6 bases from J, the junction contained 11 bases not matched to a gene. CDR3: CASSSPGGGHVEQYF. CDR3 DNA: TGTGCCAGCAGCTCCCCCGGGGGGGGCCATGTCGAGCAGTACTTC.

This sequence joins TRBV5-5 and TRBJ1-1; D call uncertain. Germline V gene data show CDR1 as SGHKS and CDR2 as YYEKEE (reference sequence). The V end lost 3 bases, the J end lost 4 bases, and 10 bases lay between the germline ends. The CDR3 length is 13 residues. The CDR3 sequence: CASSYETTTEAFF. As DNA, the CDR3 is TGTGCCAGCAGCTACGAAACGACCACTGAAGCTTTCTTT. Using reference TRBV5-5 and TRBJ1-1 for the parts outside the CDR3, the full variable domain is DAGVTQSPTHLIKTRGQQVTLRCSPISGHKSVSWYQQVLGQGPQFIFQYYEKEERGRGNFPDRFSARQFPNYSSELNVNALLLGDSALYLCASSYETTTEAFFGQGTRLTVV.

This clone showed up just once. This sequence joins TRBV4-2 and TRBJ2-7; either TRBD1 or TRBD2 may fit D (5 bases each). The CDR3 runs 15 residues. The V gene lost 4 bases and the J gene lost 9 bases, with 22 bases spanning the gap. The germline gives CDR1 LGHNA, CDR2 YNFKEQ. CDR3 coding DNA: TGTGCCAGCAGCCTTGCCCCGGGACCTGAATTCGGGCAGTACTTC. It encodes CASSLAPGPEFGQYF.

The V and J genes are TRBV7-9 and TRBJ2-7; 10 bases are shared with TRBD2. The germline V gene encodes CDR1 SEHNR and CDR2 FQNEAQ (reference sequence). The CDR3 totals 15 residues. Trimming cost V 4 bases and J 4 bases; bases outside gene matches: 7. The CDR3 DNA is TGTGCCAGCAGCTCACCTAGCGGGAGACGTTACGAGCAGTACTTC. Translated, it gives CASSSPSGRRYEQYF.

The chain carries TRBV7-9 and TRBJ2-5; TRBD1 matches 8 bases. The V gene's germline CDR1 is SEHNR and CDR2 FQNEAQ (reference sequence). The CDR3 extends over 16 amino acids. With 3 bases clipped from V and 1 base from J, the junction kept 7 bases outside the gene matches. This CDR3 is CASSFPTGVTQETQYF. In DNA, the CDR3 is TGTGCCAGCAGCTTTCCGACAGGGGTCACCCAAGAGACCCAGTACTTC.

The J gene is TRBJ1-5, the V gene TRBV6-2 or TRBV6-3, with D uncertain. Trimming left V 5 bases short and J 3 bases short, with 14 bases between. There are 15 residues in the CDR3. Per germline, CDR1 MNHEY and CDR2 SVGEGT. The CDR3 nucleotides are TGTGCCAGCAGTCGGCACACGATAGACAATCAGCCCCAGCATTTT. Its translation is CASSRHTIDNQPQHF.

This clone was counted between two and nine times. Other nucleotide sequences in the sample specify the same CDR3. This chain joins TRBV28 and TRBJ1-2; D is unclear. CDR3 size: 13 residues. Germline loops: CDR1 MDHEN, CDR2 SYDVKM. Trimming pared 5 bases from V and 2 bases from J, leaving 9 bases between. In DNA, the CDR3 is TGTGCCAGCAGTCGGACGGGGAACTATGGCTACACCTTC. Encoded protein: CASSRTGNYGYTF.

V is TRBV18 and J is TRBJ2-7; D is undetermined. CDR3 length: 13 residues. Germline CDR1 is KGHSH and CDR2 is LQKENI. Deletions cut 1 base from V and 4 bases from J, with 8 bases between. The CDR3 loop is CASSPQSAYEQYF. In DNA form, the CDR3 reads TGTGCCAGCTCACCACAGTCGGCATACGAGCAGTACTTC. The variable domain in full, with the rest retrieved from reference TRBV18 and TRBJ2-7, is NAGVMQNPRHLVRRRGQEARLRCSPMKGHSHVYWYRQLPEEGLKFMVYLQKENIIDESGMPKERFSAEFPKEGPSILRIQQVVRGDSAAYFCASSPQSAYEQYFGPGTRLTVT.

The chain recombines TRBV6-2 or TRBV6-3 with TRBJ1-1; D gene uncertain. The CDR3 totals 20 residues. Germline V gene lookup returns CDR1 MNHEY and CDR2 SVGEGT. Trimming left V 2 bases short and J 5 bases short, with 30 bases between. CDR3 in DNA: TGTGCCAGCAGTTACCCCTCTTTCCGGATGGCCGGCCCTAGAAGTACTGAAGCTTTCTTT. Encoded protein: CASSYPSFRMAGPRSTEAFF.

The chain joins TRBV19 to TRBJ1-5; no clear D. The CDR3 is 15 residues long. Germline V gene sequence: CDR1 LNHDA, CDR2 SQIVND (reference sequence). Trimming removed 4 bases at V and 9 bases at J, with 19 bases between. DNA of the CDR3: TGTGCCAGTAGTACCACGAGTACTTTACTACGGCCCCAGCATTTT. Protein product: CASSTTSTLLRPQHF.